This is a list of T cell receptor beta chains from one sample in a study of patients and donors after allogeneic stem cell transplantation. MiXCR, run by TCRdb on the RT-PCR reads, gives a single entry per CDR3 protein. The repertoire has 150,000 to 200,000 distinct CDR3 sequences, about 24% of them found once; the top ten carry roughly a quarter. Sequencing was done on a sample of blood, either unsorted or a sorted T cell fraction (not recorded which). The receptors were sampled from a human donor who was either an allogeneic HSCT recipient or a stem cell or donor lymphocyte infusion donor (not recorded which). It is not recorded whose cells these are; they may come from a transplant donor. The CDR3 runs from the conserved cysteine through the conserved F or W. Each record gives: V gene, J gene, D gene, CDR3 length, clone size, CDR3 DNA, CDR3 protein. D genes are given only for firm matches. Rows may omit the clone size; those that give it use once, few, many or a size class.

>TRBV7-3|TRBJ1-2|TRBD1|13|few
TGTGCCAGCAGCTTAAGAGGGGGCGATGGCTACACCTTC
CASSLRGGDGYTF
>TRBV29-1|TRBJ1-4|-|13|few
TGCAGCGTTTACCAGGTGTTTAATGAAAAACTGTTTTTT
CSVYQVFNEKLFF
>TRBV6-2/TRBV6-3|TRBJ1-5|-|17|-
TGTGCCAGCAGTTCCGGGACGGCGCCCCGGGGCAATCAGCCCCAGCATTTT
CASSSGTAPRGNQPQHF
>TRBV12-3/TRBV12-4|TRBJ1-1|TRBD1|17|many
TGTGCCAGCAGTTTAAGTCGGTGGGACAGTTTGAACACTGAAGCTTTCTTT
CASSLSRWDSLNTEAFF
>TRBV20-1|TRBJ1-5|-|14|many
TGCAGTGCTTCCCGGGACGGTGACAATCAGCCCCAGCATTTT
CSASRDGDNQPQHF
>TRBV20-1|TRBJ1-1|-|19|-
TGCAGTGCCCTGACGATACCGATAAAGGGACCTCTAATGAACACTGAAGCTTTCTTT
CSALTIPIKGPLMNTEAFF
>TRBV20-1|TRBJ2-3|TRBD2|15|few
TGCAGTGCTAGAGATCTAGCGGTCCTCACAGATACGCAGTATTTT
CSARDLAVLTDTQYF
>TRBV19|TRBJ1-1|-|19|-
TGTGCCAGTAGTATATCGTCCCCTGTATTTCAGGATATCAACACTGAAGCTTTCTTT
CASSISSPVFQDINTEAFF
>TRBV12-3/TRBV12-4|TRBJ2-7|-|12|medium-sized
TGTGCCAGCAGTTTGGGAGAATACGAGCAGTACTTC
CASSLGEYEQYF
>TRBV20-1|TRBJ2-1|TRBD2|14|-
TGCAGTGTAGCGGGAGGGAACTTGGGAAATGAGCAGTTCTTC
CSVAGGNLGNEQFF
>TRBV27|TRBJ2-3|TRBD2|14|once
TGTGCCGGCAGTCCCGGGACTAACACAGATACGCAGTATTTT
CAGSPGTNTDTQYF
>TRBV11-3|TRBJ1-1|TRBD1|14|few
TGTGCCAGCACCCCGGGACAGGGGGCCCCTGAAGCTTTCTTT
CASTPGQGAPEAFF
>TRBV6-2/TRBV6-3|TRBJ1-5|-|15|-
TGTGCCAGCAGTTACTCTTTGATTAGCAATCAGCCCCAGCATTTT
CASSYSLISNQPQHF
>TRBV28|TRBJ1-5|-|12|few
TGTGCCAGCAGGCGCTGGGTCCAGCCCCAGCATTTT
CASRRWVQPQHF
>TRBV6-2/TRBV6-3|TRBJ2-3|-|15|-
TGTGCCAGCAGTCCCCAAACCTGGAGGGCAGATACGCAGTATTTT
CASSPQTWRADTQYF
>TRBV7-2|TRBJ1-1|-|13|few
TGTGCCAGCAGCCCAGCACGTCTTGGTGAAGCTTTCTTT
CASSPARLGEAFF
>TRBV20-1|TRBJ2-5|-|15|few
TGCAGTGCTAGTTATTGGAGAGGGGTAAAAGAGACCCAGTACTTC
CSASYWRGVKETQYF
>TRBV5-1|TRBJ2-7|TRBD1|17|-
TGCGCCAGCAGCGACCTAAGGACAGGCCTAAGCTCCTACGAGCAGTACTTC
CASSDLRTGLSSYEQYF